The next 30 T cell receptor beta chains were all read from a single sample in a study of blood T cells in healthy people across ages. A second PCR, run for about 6 to 12 cycles, used a sample-barcoded 5' primer plus a J-beta primer mix. TCRdb fed the 5' RACE reads into MiXCR, producing one record per CDR3 protein. The profile shows around 1,900,000 distinct CDR3 sequences, approximately 40% of them singletons. Sample: blood. These receptors came from a human donor in good health.

V gene TRBV20-1 combines with J gene TRBJ1-2, with 7 bases aligning to TRBD1. Germline values: CDR1 DFQATT, CDR2 SNEGSKA (reference sequence). This CDR3 spans 14 amino acids. Germline trimming cut 5 bases from V and 2 bases from J; bases unmatched to any gene: 8. The CDR3 protein is CSAGSRQGNYGYTF. As DNA, the CDR3 is TGCAGTGCTGGATCTAGACAGGGAAACTATGGCTACACCTTC.

V and J are TRBV6-6 and TRBJ2-5; 11 positions match TRBD2. The CDR3 has 17 amino acids. Germline-derived CDR1 and CDR2 are MNHNY and SVGAGI (reference sequence). V lost 0 bases, J lost 6 bases, and 9 bases stayed unmatched. The CDR3 protein is CASSYSASGGTQKTQYF. The DNA for the CDR3 is TGTGCCAGCAGTTACTCAGCTAGCGGGGGGACTCAAAAGACCCAGTACTTC.

This clonotype appeared a few times. At one end, the junction sequence differs from germline, possibly due to a read error. The chain uses TRBV5-1 and TRBJ2-2, with 9 bases aligning to TRBD1. CDR3 length: 17 residues. Germline CDR1 reads SGHRS; CDR2 reads YFSETQ. CDR3 sequence reads: CASSERQGGDNTGELFF. In DNA form, the CDR3 reads TGCGCCAGCAGCGAGAGACAGGGGGGAGATAACACGGGGGAGCTGTTTTTT.

The rearrangement joins TRBV7-9 to TRBJ2-7; 8 bases fit TRBD1. After removal of 3 bases from V and 5 bases from J, the junction contained 6 bases not matched to a gene. The CDR3 contains 14 residues. Germline-derived CDR1 and CDR2 are SEHNR and FQNEAQ (reference sequence). The CDR3 coding sequence is TGTGCCAGCAGCTTCGGACAGGGAACGAACGAGCAGTACTTC. Residues: CASSFGQGTNEQYF.

This chain uses TRBV4-1 with TRBJ1-5, with 8 bases lining up with TRBD1. Germline CDR1 and CDR2: MGHRA and YSYEKL. J was trimmed by 6 bases and V by 3 bases; bases with no gene match: 7. The CDR3 has 15 amino acids. This chain's CDR3 is CASSQGATGGQPQHF. CDR3 DNA sequence: TGCGCCAGCAGCCAGGGGGCCACAGGGGGTCAGCCCCAGCATTTT.

The chain is built from TRBV3-1 and TRBJ2-5; D remains ambiguous. V shed 4 bases and J shed 1 base, with 13 bases lying between them. This CDR3 has 15 residues. Germline values: CDR1 LGHDT, CDR2 YNNKEL (reference sequence). The CDR3 region has the DNA TGTGCCAGCAGCCCCTACGGTCAGCTCCAAGAGACCCAGTACTTC. As protein: CASSPYGQLQETQYF.

This clonotype was seen ten or more times. CDR3 region: CASSYSSYNEKLFF. In DNA, the CDR3 is TGTGCCAGCAGTTACTCGAGTTACAATGAAAAACTGTTTTTT. V is TRBV6-5 and J is TRBJ1-4; D unclear. CDR3 length: 14 amino acids. Germline CDR1 reads MNHEY; CDR2 reads SVGAGI. The ends were cut back, 0 bases at V and 5 bases at J, with 7 bases in the middle.

The genes are TRBV7-2 and TRBJ2-5; 9 bases line up with TRBD2. V shed 1 base, J shed 4 bases, and the junction held 7 bases outside the gene matches. Germline-derived CDR1 and CDR2 are SGHTA and FQGNSA. This CDR3 spans 16 amino acids. The CDR3 DNA follows: TGTGCCAGCAGCTTAGTTAGCGGGGGTTGGAGAGAGACCCAGTACTTC. It encodes CASSLVSGGWRETQYF.

The chain couples TRBV11-2 to TRBJ2-7; possibly TRBD2 for D (6 bases). The CDR3 covers 14 residues. V lost 2 bases and J 4 bases, leaving 12 bases between the germline ends. Germline CDR1 reads SGHAT; CDR2 reads FQNNGV. The CDR3 sequence is CASSLLISGYEQYF. DNA for the CDR3: TGTGCCAGCAGCTTACTTATTAGCGGATACGAGCAGTACTTC.

The chain carries TRBV7-2 and TRBJ2-1, with TRBD2 as a possible D gene (5 bases). The CDR3 length is 16 residues. CDR1 SGHTA and CDR2 FQGNSA come from the germline V gene. V was shortened by 1 base and J by 3 bases, with 13 bases between the two germline ends. CDR3 in DNA: TGTGCCAGCAGCTTAGTGCGGCGGGCTGTCTACAATGAGCAGTTCTTC. It specifies CASSLVRRAVYNEQFF.

This clonotype was picked up a small number of times. The chain uses TRBV5-5 and TRBJ1-4; possibly TRBD1 for D (5 bases). The CDR3 is 15 residues long. V was cut by 0 bases and J by 5 bases, with 11 bases left in between. Germline V gene data show CDR1 as SGHKS and CDR2 as YYEKEE (reference sequence). The CDR3 loop reads CASSLGGNLNEKLFF. DNA of the CDR3: TGTGCCAGCAGCTTGGGGGGCAACCTAAATGAAAAACTGTTTTTT.

This clonotype was counted a few times. This chain links TRBV4-2 with TRBJ2-5; possible D gene TRBD2, 5 bases. Germline assignment: CDR1 LGHNA and CDR2 YNFKEQ. The CDR3 loop spans 17 amino acids. V was trimmed by 0 bases and J by 2 bases, leaving 16 bases between them. The CDR3 region has the DNA TGTGCCAGCAGCCAAGATTACCCACTAGGGCTACAAGAGACCCAGTACTTC. Translated, it gives CASSQDYPLGLQETQYF.

This clonotype was found a few times. The chain links TRBV5-4 to TRBJ2-7; no clear D. Germline V gene lookup returns CDR1 SGHNT and CDR2 YYREEE (reference sequence). This CDR3 is built from 12 residues. Trimming cost V 0 bases and J 6 bases, with 7 bases left between them. CDR3 protein: CASSLEDGEQYF. CDR3 in DNA: TGTGCCAGCAGCTTGGAGGATGGCGAGCAGTACTTC.

V usage is TRBV9 and J usage is TRBJ1-1, with D perhaps matching TRBD1 (5 bases). V lost 6 bases, J lost 1 base, and 13 bases lay in between. This CDR3 region has 14 residues. CDR1 SGDLS and CDR2 YYNGEE come from the germline V gene. The CDR3 region is CASKRGTGNTEAFF. The CDR3 nucleotides read TGTGCCAGCAAGCGGGGAACAGGGAACACTGAAGCTTTCTTT. Full variable domain (remainder filled in from reference TRBV9 and TRBJ1-1): DSGVTQTPKHLITATGQRVTLRCSPRSGDLSVYWYQQSLDQGLQFLIQYYNGEERAKGNILERFSAQQFPDLHSELNLSSLELGDSALYFCASKRGTGNTEAFFGQGTRLTVV.

In nucleotides, the CDR3 is TGCAGCGTTGAGGGGTTGCATTCTTCCGGGATAAACTCTGGGGCCAACGTCCTGACTTTC. It encodes CSVEGLHSSGINSGANVLTF. This chain links TRBV29-1 with TRBJ2-6, with D tentatively TRBD2 (5 bases). This CDR3 contains 20 residues. Germline V gives CDR1 SQVTM, CDR2 ANQGSEA. Trimming cost V 3 bases and J 0 bases, with 24 bases left between them.

The genes are TRBV4-3 and TRBJ2-1; D perhaps matches TRBD1 (6 bases). V lost 0 bases, J lost 0 bases, and 15 bases lay in between. The CDR3 runs 18 residues. Looked up from germline, CDR1 is LGHNA and CDR2 is YSLEER. The CDR3 nucleotides read TGCGCCAGCAGCCAAGATCCGAGGGGGTACAGCTCCTACAATGAGCAGTTCTTC. It encodes CASSQDPRGYSSYNEQFF.

This sequence joins TRBV7-9 and TRBJ2-1; 9 nucleotides align to TRBD2. Per germline, CDR1 SEHNR and CDR2 FQNEAQ (reference sequence). This CDR3 spans 15 amino acids. After removal of 7 bases from V and 0 bases from J, the junction contained 4 bases not matched to a gene. This CDR3 is CASNSGGYSYNEQFF. CDR3 bases: TGTGCCAGCAATAGCGGGGGCTACTCCTACAATGAGCAGTTCTTC.

Only a few counts were recorded for this clonotype. The chain links TRBV4-3 to TRBJ1-1; D remains ambiguous. Germline CDR1 is LGHNA and CDR2 is YSLEER. This CDR3 contains 14 residues. Trimming took off 1 base at V and 1 base at J, with 7 bases between the two ends. In DNA, the CDR3 is TGCGCCAGCAGCCAAGGTATTGCGAACACTGAAGCTTTCTTT. Amino acids: CASSQGIANTEAFF.

In its sample, this clonotype was seen a few times. The chain has TRBV7-9 and TRBJ2-1; unclear D gene. Trimming left V 6 bases short and J 0 bases short, with 18 bases between. This CDR3 is 17 amino acids long. CDR1 is SEHNR, CDR2 FQNEAQ, per germline (reference sequence). CDR3 loop: CASSPPLGSSSYNEQFF. CDR3 DNA: TGTGCCAGCAGTCCCCCTTTGGGGTCAAGCTCCTACAATGAGCAGTTCTTC.

The chain uses TRBV20-1 and TRBJ2-6; 7 nucleotides agree with TRBD1. V shed 5 bases, J shed 0 bases, and the junction held 13 bases outside the gene matches. CDR1 is DFQATT, CDR2 SNEGSKA, per germline (reference sequence). The CDR3 runs 18 residues. CDR3 in amino acids: CSAVLTGMKSSGANVLTF. The CDR3 DNA is TGCAGTGCTGTCTTGACAGGGATGAAAAGCTCTGGGGCCAACGTCCTGACTTTC.

The table lists this clonotype with many counts. In nucleotides, the CDR3 is TGCGCCAGCAGCTTGGAAGGGACAGGGGGTCTTGGGCTGTACTTC. This codes for CASSLEGTGGLGLYF. V usage is TRBV5-1 and J usage is TRBJ2-4, with 11 bases matching TRBD1. After removal of 0 bases from V and 15 bases from J, the junction contained 11 bases not matched to a gene. This CDR3 has 15 amino acids. Germline V CDR1 and CDR2: SGHRS, YFSETQ.

This clonotype was seen more than once but under ten times. The chain couples TRBV20-1 to TRBJ2-7, with 10 bases aligning to TRBD1. CDR1 and CDR2 from the germline V gene are DFQATT and SNEGSKA (reference sequence). The CDR3 covers 14 residues. V lost 5 bases and J lost 3; bases outside the gene matches: 7. CDR3 nucleotide sequence: TGCAGTGCTCACCGACAGGGGGCCTACTACGAGCAGTACTTC. This gives the protein CSAHRQGAYYEQYF.

The chain combines TRBV21-1 with TRBJ2-6; TRBD2, as called in the table, went unchecked against the DNA. TRBV21-1 is marked as a pseudogene. This CDR3 is built from 20 residues. The CDR3 is CASSKEGSGHLFSGANVLTF. The CDR3 DNA reads TGTGCCAGCAGCAAAGAGGGAAGCGGTCACCTCTTTTCTGGGGCCAACGTCCTGACTTTC.

Ten or more counts support this clonotype. J is TRBJ2-3 and V is TRBV6-5; D is perhaps TRBD1 (5 bases). V lost 2 bases, J lost 2 bases, and 17 bases lay in between. The CDR3 is made up of 17 amino acids. Per the germline V gene, CDR1 is MNHEY and CDR2 is SVGAGI. CDR3 in DNA: TGTGCCAGCAGTTACGGGGCAGACCTCCTTTCCACAGATACGCAGTATTTT. Residues: CASSYGADLLSTDTQYF.

V and J are TRBV7-9 and TRBJ1-4; D is unclear. The germline V gene encodes CDR1 SEHNR and CDR2 FQNEAQ (reference sequence). V was cut by 4 bases and J by 8 bases, with 14 bases left in between. The CDR3 length is 14 residues. Written as DNA, the CDR3 is TGTGCCAGCAGCTCCGATCTCGCCCCAGAAAAACTGTTTTTT. Residues: CASSSDLAPEKLFF.

V gene TRBV5-1 combines with J gene TRBJ2-7; TRBD1 aligns across 7 bases. The CDR3 totals 16 residues. V gave up 5 bases and J gave up 2 bases; unmatched junction bases: 13. The germline V gene encodes CDR1 SGHRS and CDR2 YFSETQ. The CDR3 DNA follows: TGCGCCAGCAGTCGTGCTTCGGGACAGTACCCCTACGAGCAGTACTTC. Its protein is CASSRASGQYPYEQYF. The variable domain in full, with the rest retrieved from reference TRBV5-1 and TRBJ2-7, is KAGVTQTPRYLIKTRGQQVTLSCSPISGHRSVSWYQQTPGQGLQFLFEYFSETQRNKGNFPGRFSGRQFSNSRSEMNVSTLELGDSALYLCASSRASGQYPYEQYFGPGTRLTVT.

The gene calls are TRBV29-1 and TRBJ1-1; no clear D gene. The CDR3 has 13 amino acids. Per the germline V gene, CDR1 is SQVTM and CDR2 is ANQGSEA. The V gene lost 7 bases and the J gene lost 1 base, with 13 bases spanning the gap. CDR3 DNA: TGCAGCGGAGGCTCCGGCGGGAACACTGAAGCTTTCTTT. This translates into CSGGSGGNTEAFF.

The chain has TRBV4-3 and TRBJ1-1, with a tentative D call TRBD1 (5 bases). The CDR3 consists of 14 residues. In germline, CDR1 is LGHNA, CDR2 YSLEER. Trimming cost V 0 bases and J 6 bases, with 11 bases left between them. CDR3 nucleotides: TGCGCCAGCAGCCAAGATTCAGGGATGGCTGAAGCTTTCTTT. Translating it yields CASSQDSGMAEAFF.

This clonotype was detected only once. The genes are TRBV20-1 and TRBJ1-2, with D tentatively TRBD1 (5 bases). CDR3 size: 13 residues. The germline V gene encodes CDR1 DFQATT and CDR2 SNEGSKA (reference sequence). Trimming cost V 5 bases and J 4 bases, with 14 bases left between them. The CDR3 DNA reads as TGCAGTGCTCCCCGGGGAGGGGCCTATGGCTACACCTTC. This encodes CSAPRGGAYGYTF.

This clonotype has just a few counts. The chain recombines TRBV7-9 with TRBJ2-3; D possibly corresponds to TRBD2 (6 bases). Germline V gene data show CDR1 as SEHNR and CDR2 as FQNEAQ (reference sequence). The CDR3 is 16 residues long. V was pared by 6 bases and J by 2 bases, with 18 bases between. The CDR3 nucleotides read TGTGCCAGCAGAGTTATAACGGGCGGGGCCACAGATACGCAGTATTTT. Its protein product is CASRVITGGATDTQYF.